A single sample is the source of the 23 T cell receptor beta chains below, sequenced in a study of spatial heterogeneity in lung cancer. TCRdb redid the calling of the 5' RACE reads with MiXCR, one entry per CDR3 protein. The data contain 24,000 or so distinct CDR3 sequences, about 3.5% of them singletons. The time point denotes: sample taken at primary tumor resection. Whole RNA, isolated from tumor, nontumor lung or frozen PBMC, was sequenced without prior sorting. This material consisted of PBMCs, taken at surgery. Receptors originate from a female donor with early-stage non-small cell lung cancer.

This clonotype was seen many times. The chain carries TRBV4-1 and TRBJ2-5; D is unclear. CDR3 size: 14 residues. Per germline, CDR1 MGHRA and CDR2 YSYEKL. The ends were cut back, 1 base at V and 3 bases at J, with 9 bases in the middle. DNA for the CDR3: TGCGCCAGCAGCCAAGGGGAAGGCGAAGAGACCCAGTACTTC. It specifies CASSQGEGEETQYF.

Only a few counts were recorded for this clonotype. V and J are TRBV10-2 and TRBJ2-2; 11 nucleotides line up with TRBD2. The CDR3 contains 14 residues. From germline, CDR1 is WSHSY and CDR2 SAAADI. The ends lost 7 bases at V and 4 bases at J; junction bases unmatched: 2. This chain's CDR3 is CASKLAGGTGELFF. The CDR3 DNA sequence: TGCGCCAGCAAGCTAGCGGGAGGCACCGGGGAGCTGTTTTTT.

In this sample, this clonotype turned up many times. This chain links TRBV29-1 with TRBJ2-1; D may be TRBD2 (5 bases). V lost 7 bases and J 4 bases, leaving 14 bases between the germline ends. CDR3 size: 13 residues. Germline CDR1 is SQVTM and CDR2 is ANQGSEA. Written as DNA, the CDR3 is TGCAGCGACCGACACGGGGAGTACAATGAGCAGTTCTTC. This codes for CSDRHGEYNEQFF.

This clonotype occurred many times. This chain uses TRBV20-1 with TRBJ2-6; 10 positions match TRBD1. The CDR3 has 17 amino acids. The J segment lost 0 bases and the V segment lost 2 bases, leaving 4 bases of the junction unmatched. Germline CDR1 and CDR2: DFQATT and SNEGSKA (reference sequence). For the CDR3, the DNA is TGCAGTGCTAGACGGGACAGGGGATCCTCTGGGGCCAACGTCCTGACTTTC. Protein: CSARRDRGSSGANVLTF.

In its sample, this clonotype is medium-sized. This chain links TRBV28 with TRBJ1-3; D call uncertain. V dropped 1 base and J dropped 3 bases, with 10 bases sitting between them. The germline gives CDR1 MDHEN, CDR2 SYDVKM. The CDR3 sequence is 15 residues long. The CDR3 coding sequence is TGTGCCAGCAGTTTATATTTTGGACTTGGAAACACCATATATTTT. Protein product: CASSLYFGLGNTIYF.

This clonotype was detected ten times or more. DNA for the CDR3: TGTGCCACCAGCAGAGAGGCAGGGTACCCCTACGAGCAGTACTTC. Residues: CATSREAGYPYEQYF. The chain uses TRBV15 and TRBJ2-7; possible D gene TRBD1, 5 bases. CDR1 LNHNV and CDR2 YYDKDF come from the germline V gene (reference sequence). This CDR3 is built from 15 residues. The V and J ends lost 0 bases and 2 bases respectively, with 11 bases between them.

This clonotype qualifies as medium-sized. The genes are TRBV7-9 and TRBJ2-2, with D unclear. CDR1 is SEHNR and CDR2 is FQNEAQ in the germline V gene (reference sequence). This CDR3 is built from 15 residues. Trimming took off 4 bases at V and 3 bases at J, with 12 bases between the two ends. CDR3 residues: CASSSVPADTGELFF. Here the CDR3 DNA reads TGTGCCAGCAGCTCCGTCCCCGCCGACACCGGGGAGCTGTTTTTT.

This chain connects TRBV20-1 to TRBJ2-7; TRBD2 matches 11 bases. Trimming at V came to 0 bases and at J to 2 bases, leaving 3 bases not matched to a gene. CDR3 length: 15 residues. Germline V CDR1 and CDR2: DFQATT, SNEGSKA (reference sequence). The CDR3 nucleotides are TGCAGTGCTAGAGAACTGGGACTAGCGGCCTACGAGCAGTACTTC. Translating gives CSARELGLAAYEQYF.

This clonotype has at least ten counts. The genes are TRBV9 and TRBJ2-1, with 14 positions matching TRBD2. Looked up from germline, CDR1 is SGDLS and CDR2 is YYNGEE. The length of the CDR3 is 19 residues. Unmatched junction bases numbered 8, after V lost 3 bases and J lost 0 bases. The CDR3 protein is CASSARLAGGPSSYNEQFF. Here the CDR3 DNA reads TGTGCCAGCAGCGCCCGACTAGCGGGAGGGCCAAGCTCCTACAATGAGCAGTTCTTC.

This clonotype was detected many times. The genes are TRBV14 and TRBJ2-1; D may be TRBD2 (6 bases). The germline V and J ends were trimmed by 0 bases and 4 bases, with 16 bases remaining between them. The CDR3 loop spans 17 amino acids. In germline, CDR1 is SGHDN, CDR2 FVKESK. The CDR3 DNA is TGTGCCAGCAGCCAAGATCGCGCGGGACCCCCGTACAATGAGCAGTTCTTC. The encoded protein is CASSQDRAGPPYNEQFF. Using reference TRBV14 and TRBJ2-1 for the parts outside the CDR3, the full variable domain is EAGVTQFPSHSVIEKGQTVTLRCDPISGHDNLYWYRRVMGKEIKFLLHFVKESKQDESGMPNNRFLAERTGGTYSTLKVQPAELEDSGVYFCASSQDRAGPPYNEQFFGPGTRLTVL.

In its sample, this clonotype ranks as medium-sized. The chain recombines TRBV29-1 with TRBJ2-1, with 11 positions matching TRBD2. This CDR3 has 17 residues. Germline CDR1 is SQVTM and CDR2 is ANQGSEA. The J segment lost 3 bases and the V segment lost 8 bases, leaving 15 bases of the junction unmatched. The CDR3 nucleotides are TGCAGCTCCGAGGGAACACCGGGACTAGCGGACTACAATGAGCAGTTCTTC. Protein: CSSEGTPGLADYNEQFF.

This clonotype qualifies as medium-sized. The chain carries TRBV5-1 and TRBJ2-2; 11 positions match TRBD2. CDR3 length: 17 amino acids. The germline V gene has CDR1 SGHRS and CDR2 YFSETQ. The ends lost 7 bases at V and 3 bases at J; junction bases unmatched: 11. CDR3 sequence reads: CASLAGGPLRYTGELFF. CDR3 nucleotides: TGCGCCAGCCTAGCGGGAGGTCCATTGCGATACACCGGGGAGCTGTTTTTT.

This clonotype was detected a few times. The chain combines TRBV5-1 with TRBJ2-1; TRBD2 aligns across 11 bases. There are 15 residues in the CDR3. Looked up from germline, CDR1 is SGHRS and CDR2 is YFSETQ. Trimming cost V 4 bases and J 3 bases; bases outside gene matches: 3. CDR3 in DNA: TGCGCCAGCAGCATAGGGACTAGCGGCTACAATGAGCAGTTCTTC. Translated: CASSIGTSGYNEQFF. Filled out from reference TRBV5-1 and TRBJ2-1, the complete variable domain reads KAGVTQTPRYLIKTRGQQVTLSCSPISGHRSVSWYQQTPGQGLQFLFEYFSETQRNKGNFPGRFSGRQFSNSRSEMNVSTLELGDSALYLCASSIGTSGYNEQFFGPGTRLTVL.

This clonotype is judged medium-sized (0.01 to 0.1%). The V call is TRBV5-1, the J call TRBJ1-4; D unclear. With 0 bases removed from V and 16 bases from J, the gap between germline ends came to 13 bases. Germline V gene data show CDR1 as SGHRS and CDR2 as YFSETQ. The CDR3 length is 12 residues. CDR3 sequence reads: CASSLEAGVPFF. Here the CDR3 DNA reads TGCGCCAGCAGCTTGGAGGCAGGCGTCCCGTTTTTT.

This clonotype turned up a few times. V usage is TRBV28 and J usage is TRBJ1-5, with D possibly being TRBD1 (5 bases). The V and J ends lost 6 bases and 6 bases respectively, with 24 bases between them. Germline CDR1 is MDHEN and CDR2 is SYDVKM. The CDR3 loop spans 17 amino acids. This CDR3 reads CASRLRPPGIQGQPQHF. As DNA, the CDR3 is TGTGCCAGCAGACTCCGCCCACCAGGGATTCAGGGTCAGCCCCAGCATTTT.

In its sample, this clonotype is medium-sized. The rearrangement uses TRBV9 and TRBJ1-5; D ambiguous. CDR1 and CDR2 (germline): SGDLS, YYNGEE. V was pared by 0 bases and J by 9 bases, with 13 bases between. This CDR3 spans 14 amino acids. The CDR3, as DNA: TGTGCCAGCAGCGTAGGCCAGGCCACTTGGCCCCAGCATTTT. It codes for CASSVGQATWPQHF. The whole variable domain, remainder taken from reference TRBV9 and TRBJ1-5, is DSGVTQTPKHLITATGQRVTLRCSPRSGDLSVYWYQQSLDQGLQFLIQYYNGEERAKGNILERFSAQQFPDLHSELNLSSLELGDSALYFCASSVGQATWPQHFGDGTRLSIL.

The V call is TRBV7-9, the J call TRBJ2-3; 7 bases are shared with TRBD2. J was trimmed by 4 bases and V by 3 bases; bases with no gene match: 16. CDR3 length: 18 amino acids. Germline V gene lookup returns CDR1 SEHNR and CDR2 FQNEAQ (reference sequence). This chain's CDR3 is CASSLPWDYSSIPDTQYF. Written as DNA, the CDR3 is TGTGCCAGCAGCTTGCCCTGGGACTACTCAAGTATCCCAGATACGCAGTATTTT.

This clonotype was seen many times. This sequence joins TRBV12-3 or TRBV12-4 and TRBJ1-2, with unresolved D. Trimming removed 5 bases from V and 0 bases from J, with 7 bases in between. CDR3 length: 13 residues. In DNA, the CDR3 is TGTGCCAGCAGTAATAACCCTAACTATGGCTACACCTTC. Its translation is CASSNNPNYGYTF.

This clonotype was recorded at least ten times. The chain carries TRBV28 and TRBJ2-5; tentatively, D is TRBD2 (5 bases). The germline V gene encodes CDR1 MDHEN and CDR2 SYDVKM. With 6 bases removed from V and 1 base from J, the gap between germline ends came to 15 bases. This CDR3 spans 15 amino acids. CDR3 bases: TGTGCCAGCAGCGACGGAGTTGGAGGCCAAGAGACCCAGTACTTC. It encodes CASSDGVGGQETQYF.

This clonotype was observed many times. The V and J genes are TRBV27 and TRBJ2-3, with 7 bases fitting TRBD1. This CDR3 contains 14 residues. Germline CDR1 and CDR2: MNHEY and SMNVEV (reference sequence). J was trimmed by 1 base and V by 5 bases; bases with no gene match: 3. The CDR3 region has the DNA TGTGCCAGCAGTCCTAGGGGGCGCACAGATACGCAGTATTTT. Residues: CASSPRGRTDTQYF.

This chain uses TRBV28 with TRBJ1-4; 8 nucleotides match TRBD1. Trimming took 6 bases from V and 12 from J; bases not matched to a gene: 15. In germline, CDR1 is MDHEN, CDR2 SYDVKM. This CDR3 contains 15 residues. In DNA, the CDR3 is TGTGCCAGCAGCCCCCCGACAGGGGTGAAAACTGAACTGTTTTTT. Residues: CASSPPTGVKTELFF.

This clonotype was seen many times. The chain uses TRBV27 and TRBJ1-4; D remains ambiguous. Germline V CDR1 and CDR2: MNHEY, SMNVEV (reference sequence). The CDR3 totals 15 residues. V lost 0 bases and J lost 7, with 12 bases in between. DNA of the CDR3: TGTGCCAGCAGTTTATCTTACACGAGGCGTGAAAAACTGTTTTTT. It yields the protein CASSLSYTRREKLFF.

This clonotype was counted at least ten times. V gene TRBV29-1 combines with J gene TRBJ1-2, with 10 bases lining up with TRBD1. This CDR3 comprises 13 residues. Germline CDR1 reads SQVTM; CDR2 reads ANQGSEA. The V segment lost 7 bases and the J segment 7 bases; nucleotides outside the gene matches: 9. CDR3 sequence reads: CSAPQDRGPGYTF. DNA of the CDR3: TGCAGCGCACCCCAAGACAGGGGGCCTGGCTACACCTTC. The full variable domain, in which reference TRBV29-1 and TRBJ1-2 provide the parts outside the CDR3, is SAVISQKPSRDICQRGTSLTIQCQVDSQVTMMFWYRQQPGQSLTLIATANQGSEATYESGFVIDKFPISRPNLTFSTLTVSNMSPEDSSIYLCSAPQDRGPGYTFGSGTRLTVV.